Listed here are 27 T cell receptor beta chains from one sample, sequenced in a study of blood T cell repertoires in COVID-19. This table comes from immunoSEQ multiplex PCR, and its TCRdb copy is limited to in-frame clones, with some not included. The data contain about 100,000 clones, around four fifths of them singletons. The sequenced sample was peripheral blood. Receptors originate from an older man with active or convalescent COVID-19.

The CDR3 DNA reads as TGTGCCAGCAGCTTAGAGGGTAGCGGGGTCCAAGAGACCCAGTACTTC. Translated, it gives CASSLEGSGVQETQYF. This rearrangement joins TRBV11-2 to TRBJ2-5; 8 nucleotides align to TRBD2. The CDR3 is 16 residues long. V lost 0 bases to trimming and J lost 1 base; unmatched junction nucleotides: 4. From germline, CDR1 is SGHAT and CDR2 FQNNGV. Drawing the rest from reference TRBV11-2 and TRBJ2-5, the complete variable domain is EAGVAQSPRYKIIEKRQSVAFWCNPISGHATLYWYQQILGQGPKLLIQFQNNGVVDDSQLPKDRFSAERLKGVDSTLKIQPAKLEDSAVYLCASSLEGSGVQETQYFGPGTRLLVL.

This clone has just a few counts. The genes are TRBV7-9 and TRBJ2-1, with 8 bases aligning to TRBD1. Unmatched junction bases numbered 2, after V lost 0 bases and J lost 7 bases. The CDR3 has 14 residues. Per the germline V gene, CDR1 is SEHNR and CDR2 is FQNEAQ (reference sequence). CDR3 in amino acids: CASSLARDRNEQFF. The CDR3 region has the DNA TGTGCCAGCAGCTTAGCTCGGGACAGGAATGAGCAGTTCTTC.

The rearrangement uses TRBV6-2 or TRBV6-3 and TRBJ1-5, with 7 positions matching TRBD1. The CDR3 runs to 13 residues. Trimming took 6 bases from V and 8 from J; bases not matched to a gene: 7. Germline V lookup: CDR1 MNHEY, CDR2 SVGEGT. The DNA for the CDR3 is TGTGCCAGCAGCCGACAGGGAAGGGAGCCCCAGCATTTT. Protein: CASSRQGREPQHF.

V is TRBV3-1 (or the pseudogene TRBV3-2) and J is TRBJ2-5; 9 bases line up with TRBD2. The ends lost 5 bases at V and 4 bases at J; junction bases unmatched: 8. The CDR3 spans 15 residues. Germline CDR1 reads LGHDT; CDR2 reads YNNKEL (reference sequence). CDR3 coding DNA: TGTGCCAGCAGCACCCGCGGGGGGGCAGGAGAGACCCAGTACTTC. This encodes CASSTRGGAGETQYF.

The chain joins TRBV5-1 to TRBJ2-2; D not certain. Germline values: CDR1 SGHRS, CDR2 YFSETQ. V lost 1 base to trimming and J lost 0 bases, with 13 bases between them. This CDR3 region has 17 residues. CDR3 sequence reads: CASSLTSRGANTGELFF. CDR3 bases: TGCGCCAGCAGCTTGACTTCACGAGGCGCGAACACCGGGGAGCTGTTTTTT. Complete variable domain (other parts from reference TRBV5-1 and TRBJ2-2): KAGVTQTPRYLIKTRGQQVTLSCSPISGHRSVSWYQQTPGQGLQFLFEYFSETQRNKGNFPGRFSGRQFSNSRSEMNVSTLELGDSALYLCASSLTSRGANTGELFFGEGSRLTVL.

The V gene is TRBV28, the J gene TRBJ1-2; D is undetermined. CDR1 and CDR2 (germline): MDHEN, SYDVKM. Deletions cut 3 bases from V and 3 bases from J, with 11 bases between. The CDR3 has 14 amino acids. This CDR3 is CASSLFVGDYGYTF. The CDR3 bases are TGTGCCAGCAGTTTGTTTGTCGGGGACTATGGCTACACCTTC.

The chain carries TRBV6-2 or TRBV6-3 and TRBJ2-5, with 9 bases lining up with TRBD1. The CDR3 has 15 residues. V trimming: 0 bases; J trimming: 5 bases; junction bases outside the gene matches: 4. Per germline, CDR1 MNHEY and CDR2 SVGEGT. The CDR3 protein is CASSYSTGGLETQYF. The CDR3 DNA reads as TGTGCCAGCAGTTACTCGACAGGGGGGCTTGAGACCCAGTACTTC.

This clone was observed a few times. The V and J genes are TRBV4-3 and TRBJ2-3, with D possibly matching TRBD2 (6 bases). Germline loops: CDR1 LGHNA, CDR2 YSLEER. The V end lost 4 bases, the J end lost 2 bases, and 13 bases lay between the germline ends. The CDR3 has 15 residues. In nucleotides, the CDR3 is TGCGCCAGCAGCCGTAGCGGAGCGGACACAGATACGCAGTATTTT. Translation: CASSRSGADTDTQYF.

J is TRBJ1-1 and V is TRBV11-2; the match to TRBD1 covers 8 bases. V lost 5 bases to trimming and J lost 5 bases; unmatched junction nucleotides: 4. CDR3 length: 13 amino acids. Per germline, CDR1 SGHAT and CDR2 FQNNGV. The CDR3, as DNA: TGTGCCAGCAGCCGGACAGGGCGGACTGAAGCTTTCTTT. This encodes CASSRTGRTEAFF.

The chain links TRBV6-4 to TRBJ2-3, with a possible D match to TRBD1 (5 bases). Germline assignment: CDR1 MRHNA and CDR2 SNTAGT. The CDR3 extends over 15 amino acids. Trimming shortened V by 5 bases and J by 2 bases, and 14 bases separated the two germline ends. CDR3 DNA sequence: TGTGCCAGCAGTATAAGGGGCAGACCCACAGATACGCAGTATTTT. This gives the protein CASSIRGRPTDTQYF.

This clone has just a few counts. V gene TRBV28 combines with J gene TRBJ1-4; no reliable D call. Germline V gene lookup returns CDR1 MDHEN and CDR2 SYDVKM. Trimming removed 5 bases at V and 4 bases at J, with 14 bases between. The CDR3 runs 15 residues. The CDR3 DNA is TGTGCCAGCAGTCCCCGCCTCGGGAGTAATGAAAAACTGTTTTTT. Amino acids: CASSPRLGSNEKLFF.

The chain joins TRBV7-2 to TRBJ1-5; TRBD1 aligns across 7 bases. CDR3 length: 14 residues. After removal of 4 bases from V and 6 bases from J, the junction contained 6 bases not matched to a gene. Germline lookup yields CDR1 SGHTA and CDR2 FQGNSA. CDR3 loop: CASSYGQEGQPQHF. CDR3 sequence (DNA): TGTGCCAGCAGCTACGGACAGGAGGGTCAGCCCCAGCATTTT.

Only a few counts were recorded for this clone. The J gene is TRBJ2-3, the V gene TRBV28, with D perhaps TRBD1 (6 bases). The CDR3 loop spans 15 amino acids. Germline V gene data show CDR1 as MDHEN and CDR2 as SYDVKM. V was pared by 6 bases and J by 2 bases, with 15 bases between. Here the CDR3 DNA reads TGTGCCAGCAGCCCCCTGACAGGCATCACAGATACGCAGTATTTT. Amino acid sequence: CASSPLTGITDTQYF.

The sample holds a few counts of this clone. This chain connects TRBV27 to TRBJ2-7, with TRBD2 matching 9 bases. Germline lookup yields CDR1 MNHEY and CDR2 SMNVEV (reference sequence). V trimming: 3 bases; J trimming: 5 bases; junction bases outside the gene matches: 2. The CDR3 is 13 amino acids. The CDR3 protein is CASSFIAGDEQYF. The CDR3 DNA reads as TGTGCCAGCAGTTTTATAGCGGGAGACGAGCAGTACTTC.

This clone occurred a few times. The chain combines TRBV9 with TRBJ1-2, with TRBD1 identical over 10 bases. Germline V lookup: CDR1 SGDLS, CDR2 YYNGEE. The V gene end was trimmed by 3 bases and the J gene end by 5 bases; junction bases not matched to a gene: 4. The CDR3 loop spans 14 amino acids. The CDR3 region is CASSAGTGEYGYTF. CDR3 coding DNA: TGTGCCAGCAGCGCCGGGACAGGGGAATATGGCTACACCTTC.

V usage is TRBV27 and J usage is TRBJ2-7, with 7 positions matching TRBD1. V was clipped by 3 bases and J by 2 bases; unmatched bases: 7. CDR1 is MNHEY, CDR2 SMNVEV, per germline (reference sequence). CDR3 length: 15 amino acids. Here the CDR3 DNA reads TGTGCCAGCAGTTTCACACCGGGACAGACCTACGAGCAGTACTTC. Protein: CASSFTPGQTYEQYF.

This clone has just a few counts. This chain joins TRBV5-6 and TRBJ2-1, with 8 nucleotides matching TRBD2. The CDR3 totals 16 residues. V lost 1 base and J lost 3; bases outside the gene matches: 6. In germline, CDR1 is SGHDT, CDR2 YYEEEE. CDR3: CASSLPSGPRYNEQFF. CDR3 sequence (DNA): TGTGCCAGCAGCTTGCCTAGCGGGCCCCGCTACAATGAGCAGTTCTTC.

The count of this clone is one. The gene calls are TRBV4-1 and TRBJ2-7, with D possibly matching TRBD1 (5 bases). The CDR3 extends over 16 amino acids. Germline CDR1 is MGHRA and CDR2 is YSYEKL. The germline V and J ends were trimmed by 0 bases and 2 bases, with 14 bases remaining between them. CDR3 sequence: CASSQDRQGSTYEQYF. The CDR3 nucleotides are TGCGCCAGCAGCCAAGATCGGCAGGGATCTACCTACGAGCAGTACTTC.

The chain links TRBV4-2 to TRBJ1-2, with D uncertain. The V and J ends lost 1 base and 8 bases respectively, with 5 bases between them. In germline, CDR1 is LGHNA, CDR2 YNFKEQ. This CDR3 is built from 11 residues. The CDR3 DNA reads as TGTGCCAGCAGCCAAGGAGGCGGCTACACCTTC. Translated: CASSQGGGYTF.

The chain links TRBV4-1 to TRBJ1-2, with TRBD1 identical over 8 bases. Germline assignment: CDR1 MGHRA and CDR2 YSYEKL. This CDR3 is 17 amino acids long. Trimming removed 0 bases from V and 2 bases from J; junction bases left unmatched: 8. The CDR3 DNA is TGCGCCAGCAGCCAAGATCGGGGACAGGCTTTCAACTATGGCTACACCTTC. This encodes CASSQDRGQAFNYGYTF.

The chain carries TRBV2 and TRBJ1-6; TRBD1 agrees at 7 bases. CDR1 SNHLY and CDR2 FYNNEI come from the germline V gene. The CDR3 length is 15 residues. With 4 bases clipped from V and 6 bases from J, the junction kept 6 bases outside the gene matches. The CDR3 loop is CASSGPGQFNSPLHF. Here the CDR3 DNA reads TGTGCCAGCAGTGGGCCGGGACAGTTTAATTCACCCCTCCACTTT.

The chain uses TRBV24-1 and TRBJ2-1; 8 positions match TRBD2. CDR3 size: 16 residues. Germline-derived CDR1 and CDR2 are KGHDR and SFDVKD. The ends lost 3 bases at V and 9 bases at J; junction bases unmatched: 12. The DNA for the CDR3 is TGTGCCACCAGTGATCCGCCCGGGGGGGGTCTCGGTGAGCAGTTCTTC. Its protein is CATSDPPGGGLGEQFF.

The chain links TRBV9 to TRBJ2-1; 10 bases fit TRBD2. The V gene end was trimmed by 0 bases and the J gene end by 3 bases; junction bases not matched to a gene: 3. Germline-derived CDR1 and CDR2 are SGDLS and YYNGEE. This CDR3 region has 16 residues. CDR3 nucleotide sequence: TGTGCCAGCAGCGTAGGAAAGCGGGAGGGCTACAATGAGCAGTTCTTC. Translated: CASSVGKREGYNEQFF.

The V and J genes are TRBV29-1 and TRBJ1-1, with D tentatively TRBD1 (5 bases). The CDR3 covers 15 residues. The V and J ends lost 0 bases and 0 bases respectively, with 11 bases between them. Per the germline V gene, CDR1 is SQVTM and CDR2 is ANQGSEA. The CDR3 DNA sequence: TGCAGCGTTGAAGAGTTCTCAGGGTTGAACACTGAAGCTTTCTTT. Its translation is CSVEEFSGLNTEAFF.

V gene TRBV28 combines with J gene TRBJ1-5; 8 nucleotides line up with TRBD1. The CDR3 length is 13 residues. Trimming took 11 bases from V and 2 from J; bases not matched to a gene: 5. CDR1 and CDR2 from the germline V gene are MDHEN and SYDVKM. The CDR3 DNA sequence: TGTGCCGGGGGACAGGAGGGCAATCAGCCCCAGCATTTT. Protein product: CAGGQEGNQPQHF.

The rearrangement links TRBV5-1 to TRBJ1-1, with TRBD1 matching 7 bases. This CDR3 contains 14 residues. The V gene's germline CDR1 is SGHRS and CDR2 YFSETQ. V was pared by 1 base and J by 4 bases, with 4 bases of the junction left unmatched. CDR3 sequence (DNA): TGCGCCAGCAGCTTGAGCGCAGGGGGCACTGAAGCTTTCTTT. Translation: CASSLSAGGTEAFF.

The chain has TRBV29-1 and TRBJ2-5; 11 positions match TRBD2. J was trimmed by 3 bases and V by 7 bases; bases with no gene match: 10. This CDR3 has 15 residues. Germline V gene lookup returns CDR1 SQVTM and CDR2 ANQGSEA. The CDR3 loop is CSARRTGLAEETQYF. The CDR3 bases are TGCAGCGCCCGCCGGACGGGACTAGCGGAAGAGACCCAGTACTTC.